This TCR beta chain is from a study of blood T cells in healthy people across ages. This clonotype has just a few counts. The second PCR ran roughly 7 to 12 cycles with a sample-barcoded 5' primer and J-beta primers. TCRdb itself ran the 5' RACE reads through MiXCR, one entry per CDR3 protein. The sample contains about 720,000 distinct CDR3 sequences, just under 25% of which appear only once. The same sample was also used in a study of T cells of mothers and their children.

The clonotype comes from a boy aged 5-17 years in good health. Sequencing used blood.

The CDR3 reads CASSFGGGRSYGYTF. The CDR3 nucleotides read TGTGCCAGCAGTTTTGGGGGGGGCCGTAGCTATGGCTACACCTTC. The V gene is TRBV12-3 or TRBV12-4, the J gene TRBJ1-2; D possibly corresponds to TRBD1 (6 bases). This CDR3 region has 15 residues. The V end was cut by 3 bases, the J end by 4 bases, with 15 bases between.